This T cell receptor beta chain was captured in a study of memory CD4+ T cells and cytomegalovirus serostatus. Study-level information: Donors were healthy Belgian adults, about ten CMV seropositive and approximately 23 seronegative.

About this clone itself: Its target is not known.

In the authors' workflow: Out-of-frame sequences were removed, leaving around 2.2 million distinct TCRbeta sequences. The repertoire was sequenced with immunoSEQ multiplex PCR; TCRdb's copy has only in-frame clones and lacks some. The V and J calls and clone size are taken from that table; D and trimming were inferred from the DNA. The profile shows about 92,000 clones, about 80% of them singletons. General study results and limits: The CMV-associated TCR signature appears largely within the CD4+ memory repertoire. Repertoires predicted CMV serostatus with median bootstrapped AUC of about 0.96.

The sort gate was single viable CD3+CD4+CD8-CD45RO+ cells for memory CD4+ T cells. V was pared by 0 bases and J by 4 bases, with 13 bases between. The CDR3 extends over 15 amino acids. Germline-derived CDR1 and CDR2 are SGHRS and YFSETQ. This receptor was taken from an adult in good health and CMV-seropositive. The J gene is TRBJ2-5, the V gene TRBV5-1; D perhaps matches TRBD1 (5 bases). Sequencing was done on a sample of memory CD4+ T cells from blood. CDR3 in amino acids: CASSLADRVGETQYF. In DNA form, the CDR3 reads TGCGCCAGCAGCTTGGCAGACAGAGTAGGAGAGACCCAGTACTTC.